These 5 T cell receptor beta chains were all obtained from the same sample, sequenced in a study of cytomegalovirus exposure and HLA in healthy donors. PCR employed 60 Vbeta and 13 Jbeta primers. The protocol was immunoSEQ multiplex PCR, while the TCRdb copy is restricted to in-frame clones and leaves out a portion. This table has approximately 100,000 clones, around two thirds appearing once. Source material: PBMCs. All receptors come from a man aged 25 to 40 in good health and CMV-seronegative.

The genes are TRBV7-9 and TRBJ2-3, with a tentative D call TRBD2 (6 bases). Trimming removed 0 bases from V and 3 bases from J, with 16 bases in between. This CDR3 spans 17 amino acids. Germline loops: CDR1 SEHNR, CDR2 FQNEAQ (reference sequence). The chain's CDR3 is CASSLAHLAGPTDTQYF. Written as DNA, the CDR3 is TGTGCCAGCAGCTTAGCTCACTTGGCGGGACCAACAGATACGCAGTATTTT.

CDR3: CATEGGYNNQPQHF. The CDR3 DNA follows: TGTGCCACTGAAGGGGGTTATAACAATCAGCCCCAGCATTTT. This rearrangement joins TRBV28 to TRBJ1-5, with a weak D call TRBD1 (6 bases). The CDR3 consists of 14 residues. Germline V lookup: CDR1 MDHEN, CDR2 SYDVKM. V lost 10 bases and J lost 3, with 16 bases in between.

CDR3 region: CSVRQRGPYEQYF. The DNA of the CDR3 is TGCAGCGTTAGACAGAGGGGGCCCTACGAGCAGTACTTC. The rearrangement links TRBV29-1 to TRBJ2-7; 7 nucleotides match TRBD1. Germline V lookup: CDR1 SQVTM, CDR2 ANQGSEA. This CDR3 region has 13 residues. V shed 5 bases, J shed 2 bases, and the junction held 6 bases outside the gene matches.

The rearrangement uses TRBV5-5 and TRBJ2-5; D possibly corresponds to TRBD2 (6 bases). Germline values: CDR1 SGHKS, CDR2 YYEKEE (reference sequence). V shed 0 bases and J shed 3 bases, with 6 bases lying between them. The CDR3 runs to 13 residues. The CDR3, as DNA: TGTGCCAGCAGCTTGGGCGGGGAAGAGACCCAGTACTTC. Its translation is CASSLGGEETQYF.

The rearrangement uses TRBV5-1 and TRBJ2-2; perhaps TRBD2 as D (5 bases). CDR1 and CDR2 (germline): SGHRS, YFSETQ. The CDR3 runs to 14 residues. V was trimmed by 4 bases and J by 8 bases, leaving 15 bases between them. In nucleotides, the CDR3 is TGCGCCAGCAGCCCCACTAGAGGTACAGGGGAGCTGTTTTTT. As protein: CASSPTRGTGELFF.